The subject of this entry is one T cell receptor (beta chain). What it binds is unknown. Graves' hyperthyroidism was deemed stable absent ophthalmopathy progression within 18 months. Newly diagnosed patients aged 18 to 65 had hyperthyroidism of under 2 months' duration. These data are taken from a study of T cells in Graves' hyperthyroidism and ophthalmopathy. General observations from the study: Peripheral blood also featured most of the thyroid clonotypes expanded above 0.001. A 13 V-J model separated ophthalmopathy from stable hyperthyroidism.

Germline CDR1 reads PRHDT; CDR2 reads FYEKMQ (reference sequence). This CDR3 contains 17 residues. The germline V and J ends were trimmed by 5 bases and 7 bases, with 24 bases remaining between them. Amplification targeted TCR beta CDR3 regions from RNA transcripts. The HTBI set primed first-round TCR CDR3 RT-PCR. In TCRdb, the multiplex PCR reads were re-called with MiXCR into one record per CDR3 protein. The sample shows roughly 630,000 distinct CDR3 sequences, around a sixth of them seen only once. This TCR was recovered from a woman aged 30 to 39 with Graves' hyperthyroidism. V is TRBV13 and J is TRBJ2-1, with D possibly matching TRBD2 (6 bases). The specimen sequenced was blood. The CDR3 spells CASSPRSRGGLRNEQFF. DNA for the CDR3: TGTGCCAGCAGCCCGAGGTCCAGAGGAGGGCTACGGAATGAGCAGTTCTTC.